Following are 20 T cell receptor beta chains from one sample sequenced in a study of immune evolution from preneoplasia to lung adenocarcinoma (dated by TCRdb to the early 2020s). Preparation of the library involved the immunoSEQ multiplex PCR assay. The source is immuneACCESS, and TCRdb retained only in-frame sequences with V and J called. Part of the clones is not carried over; for the studies checked, unresolved V genes explain less than half of this, and the remainder is unexplained. The sample contains some 6,500 clones, over 75% of them found a single time. About 3.3% of the sample is in the top ten clones. The specimen was FFPE invasive lung adenocarcinoma tissue. The cell subset or site label for this specimen denotes: frankly invasive lung adenocarcinoma (ADC). The receptor set was obtained from a person aged 55 to 70 with lung adenocarcinoma.

J is TRBJ2-3 and V is TRBV5-4; no clear D. In germline, CDR1 is SGHNT, CDR2 YYREEE (reference sequence). The length of the CDR3 is 13 residues. Trimming removed 3 bases at V and 5 bases at J, with 10 bases between. The CDR3 nucleotides read TGTGCCAGCAGCTCCCCCGCGGAAGATACGCAGTATTTT. The encoded protein is CASSSPAEDTQYF.

A remark on this clone: The junction differs from germline at one of its ends, possibly a read error. The chain has TRBV19 and TRBJ1-2, with 7 positions matching TRBD1. The CDR3 extends over 14 amino acids. CDR1 is LNHDA and CDR2 is SQIVND in the germline V gene (reference sequence). CDR3 DNA: TGTGCCAGTAGTTTTAGGGGGCGAAACTATGGTTACACCTTC. This translates into CASSFRGRNYGYTF.

The V and J genes are TRBV28 and TRBJ2-1, with D hard to call. Looked up from germline, CDR1 is MDHEN and CDR2 is SYDVKM. CDR3 size: 13 residues. Trimming cost V 2 bases and J 3 bases, with 5 bases left between them. The CDR3 DNA reads as TGTGCCAGCAGTTTAGGCTACTACAATGAGCAGTTCTTC. Translation gives CASSLGYYNEQFF.

In its sample, this clone was seen once. This rearrangement joins TRBV29-1 to TRBJ2-1; 11 bases are shared with TRBD2. The germline V gene encodes CDR1 SQVTM and CDR2 ANQGSEA. V lost 3 bases and J lost 7; bases outside the gene matches: 8. This CDR3 is built from 15 residues. Here the CDR3 reads CSVEGRASGRNEQFF. CDR3 DNA: TGCAGCGTTGAGGGACGGGCTAGCGGGAGGAATGAGCAGTTCTTC.

The chain combines TRBV19 with TRBJ1-2, with 7 nucleotides matching TRBD1. With 3 bases clipped from V and 1 base from J, the junction kept 8 bases outside the gene matches. This CDR3 is built from 16 residues. CDR1 and CDR2 (germline): LNHDA, SQIVND (reference sequence). The CDR3 region is CASSISGTVLNYGYTF. DNA of the CDR3: TGTGCCAGTAGTATCTCCGGGACAGTCCTTAACTATGGCTACACCTTC.

The genes are TRBV5-6 and TRBJ2-1; 9 bases fit TRBD1. V lost 6 bases to trimming and J lost 6 bases; unmatched junction nucleotides: 1. Germline V gene lookup returns CDR1 SGHDT and CDR2 YYEEEE. This CDR3 is built from 12 residues. This chain's CDR3 is CASNRGLNEQFF. The CDR3 nucleotides are TGTGCCAGCAACAGGGGGCTCAATGAGCAGTTCTTC.

The V call is TRBV7-8, the J call TRBJ1-2; D possibly corresponds to TRBD1 (5 bases). Germline values: CDR1 SGHVS, CDR2 FQNEAQ. The CDR3 spans 13 residues. The V end was cut by 5 bases, the J end by 2 bases, with 9 bases between. The CDR3 here is CASSRGRNYGYTF. CDR3 sequence (DNA): TGTGCCAGCAGCCGGGGACGCAACTATGGCTACACCTTC.

This clone has only one observation. CDR3 coding DNA: TGTGCCAGCTCACCTAGAGGGGCAGGATACGAAAAACTGTTTTTT. Residues: CASSPRGAGYEKLFF. J is TRBJ1-4 and V is TRBV18; tentatively, D is TRBD1 (5 bases). Germline CDR1 is KGHSH and CDR2 is LQKENI. CDR3 size: 15 residues. With 3 bases removed from V and 8 bases from J, the gap between germline ends came to 16 bases.

This sequence joins TRBV5-4 and TRBJ1-3, with D perhaps matching TRBD1 (6 bases). The germline V and J ends were trimmed by 0 bases and 3 bases, with 10 bases remaining between them. From germline, CDR1 is SGHNT and CDR2 YYREEE (reference sequence). The CDR3 extends over 15 amino acids. The DNA for the CDR3 is TGTGCCAGCAGCTTGGCGGGGGCCGGTGGAAACACCATATATTTT. Encoded protein: CASSLAGAGGNTIYF. Looking up the rest from reference TRBV5-4 and TRBJ1-3 gives the full variable domain: ETGVTQSPTHLIKTRGQQVTLRCSSQSGHNTVSWYQQALGQGPQFIFQYYREEENGRGNFPPRFSGLQFPNYSSELNVNALELDDSALYLCASSLAGAGGNTIYFGEGSWLTVV.

This clone came up a few times. The chain employs TRBV11-3 and TRBJ2-1; possible D gene TRBD1, 6 bases. This CDR3 comprises 16 residues. Germline lookup yields CDR1 SGHNT and CDR2 YENEEA. The V and J ends lost 5 bases and 0 bases respectively, with 14 bases between them. This CDR3 reads CASSHRDTSSYNEQFF. The CDR3 region has the DNA TGTGCCAGCAGCCACCGGGACACGAGCTCCTACAATGAGCAGTTCTTC.

The chain combines TRBV12-5 with TRBJ2-1; 12 nucleotides match TRBD2. Germline CDR1 and CDR2: LGHNT and FRNRAP. CDR3 length: 17 residues. The V and J ends lost 6 bases and 7 bases, in that order; junction bases with no gene match: 13. The DNA for the CDR3 is TGTGCTAGTGGACCTAGACTAGCGGGAGTCGTTAGGAATGAGCAGTTCTTC. It translates to CASGPRLAGVVRNEQFF.

V gene TRBV15 combines with J gene TRBJ1-2; perhaps TRBD1 as D (5 bases). In germline, CDR1 is LNHNV, CDR2 YYDKDF (reference sequence). The germline V and J ends were trimmed by 3 bases and 6 bases, with 23 bases remaining between them. CDR3 length equals 17 residues. The CDR3 loop reads CATSSPAGELERNGYTF. The CDR3 nucleotides are TGTGCCACCAGCAGTCCCGCGGGGGAACTAGAAAGAAATGGCTACACCTTC.

This clone was detected only once. The chain combines TRBV7-9 with TRBJ2-7; D uncertain. The CDR3 has 15 amino acids. Per the germline V gene, CDR1 is SEHNR and CDR2 is FQNEAQ (reference sequence). V was trimmed by 2 bases and J by 5 bases, leaving 16 bases between them. CDR3 loop: CASSLSGQWPHEQYF. As DNA, the CDR3 is TGTGCCAGCAGCTTATCGGGCCAGTGGCCTCACGAGCAGTACTTC.

For the CDR3, the DNA is TGTGCCAGCAGTTTACTTGGTATTAGGGACATTCAGTACTTC. It yields the protein CASSLLGIRDIQYF. The V and J genes are TRBV28 and TRBJ2-4, with D unclear. The CDR3 is made up of 14 amino acids. Trimming took 2 bases from V and 8 from J, leaving 13 bases between them. Germline CDR1 MDHEN, CDR2 SYDVKM. The full variable domain, in which reference TRBV28 and TRBJ2-4 provide the parts outside the CDR3, is DVKVTQSSRYLVKRTGEKVFLECVQDMDHENMFWYRQDPGLGLRLIYFSYDVKMKEKGDIPEGYSVSREKKERFSLILESASTNQTSMYLCASSLLGIRDIQYFGAGTRLSVL.

The chain uses TRBV5-1 and TRBJ1-4; TRBD1 matches 7 bases. Per the germline V gene, CDR1 is SGHRS and CDR2 is YFSETQ. The CDR3 runs to 15 residues. Unmatched junction bases numbered 4, after V lost 0 bases and J lost 5 bases. The CDR3 bases are TGCGCCAGCAGCTTGGCCGGGACAGAGAATGAAAAACTGTTTTTT. Translated: CASSLAGTENEKLFF. Using reference TRBV5-1 and TRBJ1-4 for the parts outside the CDR3, the full variable domain is KAGVTQTPRYLIKTRGQQVTLSCSPISGHRSVSWYQQTPGQGLQFLFEYFSETQRNKGNFPGRFSGRQFSNSRSEMNVSTLELGDSALYLCASSLAGTENEKLFFGSGTQLSVL.

In this sample, this clone turned up a few times. The chain's CDR3 is CASRIRRDTGELFF. In nucleotides, the CDR3 is TGTGCCAGCAGGATCCGCCGGGACACCGGGGAGCTGTTTTTT. V and J are TRBV7-3 and TRBJ2-2; D is ambiguous. The CDR3 is 14 residues long. Trimming stripped 6 bases from V and 3 bases from J, with 11 bases between. Germline CDR1 reads SGHTA; CDR2 reads FQGTGA.

The rearrangement uses TRBV6-4 and TRBJ2-2; a possible D gene is TRBD1 (6 bases). The CDR3 covers 14 residues. Germline CDR1 and CDR2: MRHNA and SNTAGT. The V and J ends lost 3 bases and 4 bases respectively, with 9 bases between them. The DNA of the CDR3 is TGTGCCAGCAGTGAGCAGGGGAGCACCGGGGAGCTGTTTTTT. This encodes CASSEQGSTGELFF.

This clone was detected only a few times. This chain joins TRBV27 and TRBJ1-1; D is perhaps TRBD1 (6 bases). Germline V CDR1 and CDR2: MNHEY, SMNVEV (reference sequence). The CDR3 extends over 15 amino acids. V was clipped by 5 bases and J by 1 base, with 14 bases between them. CDR3 nucleotides: TGTGCCAGCAGTCCAGGACAGTTTACGAACACTGAAGCTTTCTTT. Amino acid sequence: CASSPGQFTNTEAFF.

The J gene is TRBJ1-5, the V gene TRBV18; 11 nucleotides match TRBD1. V lost 1 base to trimming and J lost 7 bases; unmatched junction nucleotides: 3. Germline CDR1 and CDR2: KGHSH and LQKENI. The CDR3 totals 15 residues. DNA of the CDR3: TGTGCCAGCTCACCACTAGGACAGGGGGCCCAGCCCCAGCATTTT. As protein: CASSPLGQGAQPQHF.

J is TRBJ2-1 and V is TRBV18; D ambiguous. CDR3 length equals 15 residues. Deletions cut 2 bases from V and 0 bases from J, with 8 bases between. From germline, CDR1 is KGHSH and CDR2 LQKENI. The CDR3 DNA reads as TGTGCCAGCTCACCAGAGCGCCTCTCCTACAATGAGCAGTTCTTC. Translating it yields CASSPERLSYNEQFF.